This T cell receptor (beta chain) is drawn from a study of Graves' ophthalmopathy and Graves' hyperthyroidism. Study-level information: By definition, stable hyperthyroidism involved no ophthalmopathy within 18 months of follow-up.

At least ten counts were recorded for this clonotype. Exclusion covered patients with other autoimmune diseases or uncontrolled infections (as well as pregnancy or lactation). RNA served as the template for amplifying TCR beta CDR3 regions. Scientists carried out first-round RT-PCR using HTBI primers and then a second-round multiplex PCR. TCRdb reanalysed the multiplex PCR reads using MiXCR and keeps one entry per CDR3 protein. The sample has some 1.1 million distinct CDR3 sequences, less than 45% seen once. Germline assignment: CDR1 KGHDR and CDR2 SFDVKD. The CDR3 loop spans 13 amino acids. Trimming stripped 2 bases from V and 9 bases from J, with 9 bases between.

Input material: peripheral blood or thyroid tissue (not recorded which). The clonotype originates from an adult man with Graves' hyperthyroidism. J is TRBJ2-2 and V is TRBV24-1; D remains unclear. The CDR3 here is CATSDWGSRELFF. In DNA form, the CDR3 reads TGTGCCACCAGTGATTGGGGTAGCCGGGAGCTGTTTTTT.